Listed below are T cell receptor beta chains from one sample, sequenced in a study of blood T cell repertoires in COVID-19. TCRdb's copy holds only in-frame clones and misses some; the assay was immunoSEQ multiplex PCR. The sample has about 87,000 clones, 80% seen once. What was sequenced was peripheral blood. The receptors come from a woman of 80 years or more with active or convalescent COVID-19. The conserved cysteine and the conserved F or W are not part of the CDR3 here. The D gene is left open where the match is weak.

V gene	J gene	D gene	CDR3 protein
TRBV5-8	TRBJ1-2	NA	ASSFGGADYGYT
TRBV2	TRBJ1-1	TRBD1	ASSQPGQGTEAF
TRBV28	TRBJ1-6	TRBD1	ASSLPQGWNSPLH
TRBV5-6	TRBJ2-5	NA	ASSPDMRKETQY
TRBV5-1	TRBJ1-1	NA	ASSLAGQNTEAF
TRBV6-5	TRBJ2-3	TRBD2	ASRSGRVRTDTQY
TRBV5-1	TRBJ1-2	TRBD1	ASSFARGQGHYGYT
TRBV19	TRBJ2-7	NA	ASSIALRGYEQY
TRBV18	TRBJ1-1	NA	ASSSSGRVAF
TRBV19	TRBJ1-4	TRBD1	ASSLRTGYNEKLF
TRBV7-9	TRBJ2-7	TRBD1	ASSPPWQDRAGEQY
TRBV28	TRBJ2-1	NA	ASHQEGNNEQF
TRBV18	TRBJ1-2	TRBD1	ASSPRNTGDGYT
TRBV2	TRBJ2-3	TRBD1	ASSAQGLGDTQY
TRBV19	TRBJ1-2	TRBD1	ASSAGTGNNYGYT